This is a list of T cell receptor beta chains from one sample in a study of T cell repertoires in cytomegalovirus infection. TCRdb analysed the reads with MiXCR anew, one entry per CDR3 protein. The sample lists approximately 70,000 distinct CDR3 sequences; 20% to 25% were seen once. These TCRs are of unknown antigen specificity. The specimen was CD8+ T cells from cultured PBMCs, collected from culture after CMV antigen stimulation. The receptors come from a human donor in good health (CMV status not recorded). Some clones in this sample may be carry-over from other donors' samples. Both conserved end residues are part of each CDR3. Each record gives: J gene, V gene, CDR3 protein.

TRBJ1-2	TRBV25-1	CASSEGFLYGYTF
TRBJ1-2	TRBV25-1	CASSAGGNYGYTF
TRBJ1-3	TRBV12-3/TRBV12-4	CASSPTGQGNTIYF
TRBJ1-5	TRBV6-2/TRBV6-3	CASTSTQGAQPQHF
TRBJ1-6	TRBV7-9	CASSLMSTRSPLHF
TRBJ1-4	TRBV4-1	CASSQGSGDEKLFF
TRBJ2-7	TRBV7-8	CASTSGPGVNYEQYF
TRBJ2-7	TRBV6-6	CASKERGVFAHEQYF
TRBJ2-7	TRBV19	CATRKGFGEQYF
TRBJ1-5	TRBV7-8	CASSGPGAINQPQHF
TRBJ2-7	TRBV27	CASKSMSYEQYF
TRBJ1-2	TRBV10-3	CAIRIPGTATDGYTF
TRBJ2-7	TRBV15	CATSREAGGMSLEQYF
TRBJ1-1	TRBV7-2	CASSSYGFEAFF
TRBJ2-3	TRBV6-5	CASSYSPTDTQYF
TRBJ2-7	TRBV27	CASSFGRFYEQYF
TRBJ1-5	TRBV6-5	CASSYSGLRPQHF
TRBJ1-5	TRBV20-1	CSARGRDRGPDQPQHF
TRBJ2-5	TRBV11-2	CATRGGEETQYF
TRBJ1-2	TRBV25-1	CASSDGTWGYGYTF
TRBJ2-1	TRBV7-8	CASSFDRSEQFF
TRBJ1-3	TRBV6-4	CASSDNQEVSSGNTIYF
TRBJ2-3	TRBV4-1	CASSQGLIDTQYF
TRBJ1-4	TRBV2	CASSSGTTWEKLFF
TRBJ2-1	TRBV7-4	CASSFNGYNEQFF
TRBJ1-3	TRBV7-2	CASSSGTASISGNTIYF
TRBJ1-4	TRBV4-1	CASSQASDGWEKLFF
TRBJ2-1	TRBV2	CASSEQRGRHNEQFF
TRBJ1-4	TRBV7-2	CASSSFPRGGEKLFF
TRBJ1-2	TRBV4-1	CASSQELQGKYGYTF
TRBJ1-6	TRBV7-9	CASSLSRSNSPLHF
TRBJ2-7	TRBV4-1	CASSPTGISYEQYF
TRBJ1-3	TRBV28	CASSPMGGNTIYF
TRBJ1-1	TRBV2	CASSERDTQNTEAFF
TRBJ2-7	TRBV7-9	CASLGGDSYEQYF
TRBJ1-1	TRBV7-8	CASSQPNRGGTEAFF
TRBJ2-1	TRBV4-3	CASSQSYNERFF
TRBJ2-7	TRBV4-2	CASSQDPGGEQYF
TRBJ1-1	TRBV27	CARRRYTGEANTEAFF
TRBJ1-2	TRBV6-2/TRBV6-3	CASSLDRVGNYGYTF
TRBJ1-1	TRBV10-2	CASSEAPQGAAEAFF
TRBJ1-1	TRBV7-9	CASSLKGLQNTEAFF
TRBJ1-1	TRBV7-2	CASSSPGVKAFF
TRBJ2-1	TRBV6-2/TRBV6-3	CATRLAGIYNEQFF
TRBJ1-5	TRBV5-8	CASSLVTAQRLNQPQHF
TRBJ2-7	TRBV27	CASSPLVGAYEQYF
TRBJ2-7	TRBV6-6	CASTAGLSDEQYF
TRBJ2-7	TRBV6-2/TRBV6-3	CASSGKGPVMEQYF
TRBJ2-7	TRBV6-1	CASSERDITYEQYF
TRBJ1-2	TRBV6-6	CASSYRDRAIKGYGYTF
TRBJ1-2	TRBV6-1	CASRIGGYGYTF